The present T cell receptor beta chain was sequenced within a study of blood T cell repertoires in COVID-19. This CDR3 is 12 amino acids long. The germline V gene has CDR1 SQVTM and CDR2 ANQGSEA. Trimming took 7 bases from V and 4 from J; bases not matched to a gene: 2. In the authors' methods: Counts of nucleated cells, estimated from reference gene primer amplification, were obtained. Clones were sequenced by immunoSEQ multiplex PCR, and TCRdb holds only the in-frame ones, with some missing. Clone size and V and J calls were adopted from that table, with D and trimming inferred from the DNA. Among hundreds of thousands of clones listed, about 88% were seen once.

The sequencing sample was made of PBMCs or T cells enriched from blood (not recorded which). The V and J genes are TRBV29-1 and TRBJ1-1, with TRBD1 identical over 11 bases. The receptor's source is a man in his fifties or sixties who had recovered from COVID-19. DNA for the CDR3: TGCAGCGCTGGGACAGGGGGCACTGAAGCTTTCTTT. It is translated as CSAGTGGTEAFF. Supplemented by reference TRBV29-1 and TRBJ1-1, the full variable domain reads SAVISQKPSRDICQRGTSLTIQCQVDSQVTMMFWYRQQPGQSLTLIATANQGSEATYESGFVIDKFPISRPNLTFSTLTVSNMSPEDSSIYLCSAGTGGTEAFFGQGTRLTVV.